This TCR beta chain was documented in a study of beta chain features in type 1 diabetes. The germline V gene encodes CDR1 MDHEN and CDR2 SYDVKM. The trim removed 6 bases at V and 4 bases at J, leaving 6 bases unmatched. There are 13 residues in the CDR3. Comment on this clone: Its antigen is still unknown.

Based on CD45RO/CCR7/CD25/CD127/CD95/CD27, CD4+ regulatory, stem cell-like memory, naive and central memory cells were sorted. Purity exceeding 95% was reached by all sorted populations. Whole-study findings and limits: Insertions were fewer and deletions more numerous at VDJ junctions in type 1 diabetes patients. Whether TCRB rearrangement is influenced by HLA type went unresolved here. Moderately but significantly shorter TCRB CDR3s were found in Type 1 diabetes patients in all four CD4+ subsets.

Sequenced material consisted of expressed TCRB transcripts (all of the isolated RNA was reverse transcribed). The assay was immunoSEQ multiplex PCR, and TCRdb's table has in-frame clones only and misses some. The sample lists about 260,000 clones, 20% occurring once. Sequencing was done on a sample of naive CD4+ T cells from blood. This rearrangement joins TRBV28 to TRBJ2-7; 7 bases are shared with TRBD2. The sequence was collected from a woman aged 40 to 50 with type 1 diabetes. The CDR3 spells CASRGTGGYEQYF. CDR3 nucleotides: TGTGCCAGCAGGGGGACGGGGGGTTACGAGCAGTACTTC. Full variable domain (rest looked up from reference TRBV28 and TRBJ2-7): DVKVTQSSRYLVKRTGEKVFLECVQDMDHENMFWYRQDPGLGLRLIYFSYDVKMKEKGDIPEGYSVSREKKERFSLILESASTNQTSMYLCASRGTGGYEQYFGPGTRLTVT.